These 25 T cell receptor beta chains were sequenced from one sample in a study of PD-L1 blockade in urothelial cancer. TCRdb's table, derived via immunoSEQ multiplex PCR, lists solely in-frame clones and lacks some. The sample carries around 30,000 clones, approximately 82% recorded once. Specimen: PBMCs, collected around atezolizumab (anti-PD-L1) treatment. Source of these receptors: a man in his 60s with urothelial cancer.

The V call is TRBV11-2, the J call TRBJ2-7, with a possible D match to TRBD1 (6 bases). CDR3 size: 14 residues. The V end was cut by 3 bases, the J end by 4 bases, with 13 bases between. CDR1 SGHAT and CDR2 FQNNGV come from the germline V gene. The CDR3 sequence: CASSLGRGMYEQYF. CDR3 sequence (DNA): TGTGCCAGCAGCTTGGGCAGGGGAATGTACGAGCAGTACTTC.

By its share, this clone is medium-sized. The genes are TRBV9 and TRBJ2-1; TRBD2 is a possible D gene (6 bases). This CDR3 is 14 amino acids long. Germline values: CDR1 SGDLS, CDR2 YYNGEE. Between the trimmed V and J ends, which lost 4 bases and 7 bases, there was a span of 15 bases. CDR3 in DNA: TGTGCCAGCAGCCCCCGACTAGGGAGGAATGAGCAGTTCTTC. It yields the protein CASSPRLGRNEQFF.

This CDR3 is CASSVVSGGEAFF. Written as DNA, the CDR3 is TGTGCCAGCAGCGTAGTGTCTGGGGGGGAAGCTTTCTTT. The V gene is TRBV9, the J gene TRBJ1-1; D may be TRBD1 (5 bases). V was clipped by 0 bases and J by 8 bases, with 11 bases between them. The germline V gene encodes CDR1 SGDLS and CDR2 YYNGEE. The CDR3 is 13 residues long. The whole variable domain, filled in from reference TRBV9 and TRBJ1-1, reads DSGVTQTPKHLITATGQRVTLRCSPRSGDLSVYWYQQSLDQGLQFLIQYYNGEERAKGNILERFSAQQFPDLHSELNLSSLELGDSALYFCASSVVSGGEAFFGQGTRLTVV.

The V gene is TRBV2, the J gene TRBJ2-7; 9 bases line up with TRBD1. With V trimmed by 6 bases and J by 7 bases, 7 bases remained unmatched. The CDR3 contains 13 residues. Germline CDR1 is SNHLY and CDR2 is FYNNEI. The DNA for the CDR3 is TGTGCCAGCAGGTACAGGGGGCAAGGTGAGCAGTACTTC. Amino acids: CASRYRGQGEQYF. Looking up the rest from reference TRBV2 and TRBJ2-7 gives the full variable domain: EPEVTQTPSHQVTQMGQEVILRCVPISNHLYFYWYRQILGQKVEFLVSFYNNEISEKSEIFDDQFSVERPDGSNFTLKIRSTKLEDSAMYFCASRYRGQGEQYFGPGTRLTVT.

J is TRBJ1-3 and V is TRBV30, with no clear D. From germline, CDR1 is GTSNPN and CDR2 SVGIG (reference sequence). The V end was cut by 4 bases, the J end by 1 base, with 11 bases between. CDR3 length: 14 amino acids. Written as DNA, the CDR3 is TGTGCCTGGACGGGCGGGATGTCTGGAAACACCATATATTTT. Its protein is CAWTGGMSGNTIYF.

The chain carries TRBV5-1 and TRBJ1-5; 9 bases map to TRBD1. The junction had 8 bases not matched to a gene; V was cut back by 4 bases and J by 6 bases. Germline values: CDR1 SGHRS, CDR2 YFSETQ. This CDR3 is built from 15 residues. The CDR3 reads CASSQRTGAGQPQHF. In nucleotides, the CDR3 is TGCGCCAGCAGCCAGCGGACAGGGGCGGGTCAGCCCCAGCATTTT.

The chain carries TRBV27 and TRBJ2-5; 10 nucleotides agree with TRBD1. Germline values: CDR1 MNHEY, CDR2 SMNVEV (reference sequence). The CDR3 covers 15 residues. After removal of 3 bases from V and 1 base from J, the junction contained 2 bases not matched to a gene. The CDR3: CASSLGTGAQETQYF. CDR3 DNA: TGTGCCAGCAGTTTGGGGACAGGGGCCCAAGAGACCCAGTACTTC.

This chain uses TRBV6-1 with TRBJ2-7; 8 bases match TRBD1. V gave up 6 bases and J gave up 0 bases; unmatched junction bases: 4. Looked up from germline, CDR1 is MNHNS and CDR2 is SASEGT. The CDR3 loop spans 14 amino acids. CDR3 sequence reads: CASSKTGASYEQYF. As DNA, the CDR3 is TGTGCCAGCAGCAAGACAGGGGCCTCCTACGAGCAGTACTTC.

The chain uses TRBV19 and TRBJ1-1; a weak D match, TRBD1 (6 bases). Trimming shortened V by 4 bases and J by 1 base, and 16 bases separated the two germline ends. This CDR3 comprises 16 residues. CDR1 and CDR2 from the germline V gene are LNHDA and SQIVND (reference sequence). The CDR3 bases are TGTGCCAGTAGTACCCTTCGACAGGTCGCGAACACTGAAGCTTTCTTT. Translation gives CASSTLRQVANTEAFF.

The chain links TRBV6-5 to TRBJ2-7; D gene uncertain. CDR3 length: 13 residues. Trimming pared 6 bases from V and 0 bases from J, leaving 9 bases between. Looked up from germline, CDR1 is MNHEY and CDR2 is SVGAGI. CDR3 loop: CASSLRFSYEQYF. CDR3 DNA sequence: TGTGCCAGCAGCCTAAGATTCTCCTACGAGCAGTACTTC.

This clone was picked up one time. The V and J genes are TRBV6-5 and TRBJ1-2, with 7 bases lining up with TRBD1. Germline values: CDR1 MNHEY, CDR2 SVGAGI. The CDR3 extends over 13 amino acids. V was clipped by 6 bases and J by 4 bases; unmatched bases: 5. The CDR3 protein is CASRQTGTYGYTF. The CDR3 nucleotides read TGTGCCAGCAGACAGACAGGGACCTATGGCTACACCTTC.

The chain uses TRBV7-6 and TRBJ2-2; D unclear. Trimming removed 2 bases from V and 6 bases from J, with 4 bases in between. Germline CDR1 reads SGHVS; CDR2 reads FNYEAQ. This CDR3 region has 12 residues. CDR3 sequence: CASSLTAGELFF. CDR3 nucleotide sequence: TGTGCCAGCAGCTTAACAGCCGGGGAGCTGTTTTTT.

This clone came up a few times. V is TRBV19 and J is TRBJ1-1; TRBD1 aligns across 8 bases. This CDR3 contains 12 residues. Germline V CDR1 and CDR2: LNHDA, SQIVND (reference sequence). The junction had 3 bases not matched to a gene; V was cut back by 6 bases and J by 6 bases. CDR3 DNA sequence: TGTGCCAGTAGCCCACAGGGGGCTGAAGCTTTCTTT. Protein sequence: CASSPQGAEAFF.

The CDR3 protein is CASSSGQGNTDTQYF. The CDR3 region has the DNA TGTGCCAGTAGTTCGGGACAGGGAAACACAGATACGCAGTATTTT. This chain joins TRBV19 and TRBJ2-3, with 9 bases lining up with TRBD1. This CDR3 has 15 amino acids. V lost 5 bases and J lost 2; bases outside the gene matches: 5. The germline gives CDR1 LNHDA, CDR2 SQIVND (reference sequence). Combining the CDR3 with reference TRBV19 and TRBJ2-3 gives the whole variable domain DGGITQSPKYLFRKEGQNVTLSCEQNLNHDAMYWYRQDPGQGLRLIYYSQIVNDFQKGDIAEGYSVSREKKESFPLTVTSAQKNPTAFYLCASSSGQGNTDTQYFGPGTRLTVL.

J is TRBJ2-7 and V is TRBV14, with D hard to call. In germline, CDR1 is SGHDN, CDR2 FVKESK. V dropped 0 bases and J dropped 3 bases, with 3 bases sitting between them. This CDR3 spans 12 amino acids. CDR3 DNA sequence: TGTGCCAGCAGCCAAGATATCTACGAGCAGTACTTC. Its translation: CASSQDIYEQYF.

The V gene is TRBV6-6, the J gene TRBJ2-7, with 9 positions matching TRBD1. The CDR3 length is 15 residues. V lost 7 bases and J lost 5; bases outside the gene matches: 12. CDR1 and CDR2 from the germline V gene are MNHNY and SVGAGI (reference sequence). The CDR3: CASTPGGQGRDEQYF. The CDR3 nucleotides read TGTGCCAGCACCCCGGGGGGACAGGGTCGCGACGAGCAGTACTTC.

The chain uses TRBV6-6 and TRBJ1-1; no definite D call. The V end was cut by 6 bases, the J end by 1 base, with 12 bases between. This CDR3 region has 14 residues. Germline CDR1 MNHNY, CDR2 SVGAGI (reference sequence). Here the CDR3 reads CASSPVSGNTEAFF. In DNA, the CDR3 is TGTGCCAGCAGCCCAGTTTCGGGGAACACTGAAGCTTTCTTT.

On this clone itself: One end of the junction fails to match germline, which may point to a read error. Written as DNA, the CDR3 is TGTGCCAGTAGTATAAGTATCGAGCCGTTCTTC. Translation gives CASSISIEPFF. The gene calls are TRBV19 and TRBJ2-1; unclear D gene. CDR1 LNHDA and CDR2 SQIVND come from the germline V gene (reference sequence). This CDR3 is built from 11 residues.

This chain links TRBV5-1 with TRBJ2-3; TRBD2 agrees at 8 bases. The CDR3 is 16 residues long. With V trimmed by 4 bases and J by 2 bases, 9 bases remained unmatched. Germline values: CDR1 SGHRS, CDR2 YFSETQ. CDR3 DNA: TGCGCCAGCAGCCCCAATCTAGCGGGCCCCACAGATACGCAGTATTTT. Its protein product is CASSPNLAGPTDTQYF.

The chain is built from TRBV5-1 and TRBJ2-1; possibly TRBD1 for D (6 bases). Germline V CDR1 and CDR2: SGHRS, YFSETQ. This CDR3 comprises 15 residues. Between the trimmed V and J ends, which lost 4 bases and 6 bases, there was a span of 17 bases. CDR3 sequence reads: CASSVIGAGANEQFF. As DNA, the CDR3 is TGCGCCAGCAGCGTAATTGGGGCAGGGGCCAATGAGCAGTTCTTC.

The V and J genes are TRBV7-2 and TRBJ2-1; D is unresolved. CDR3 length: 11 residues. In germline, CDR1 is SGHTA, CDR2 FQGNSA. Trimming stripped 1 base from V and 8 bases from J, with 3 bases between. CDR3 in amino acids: CASSLVDEQFF. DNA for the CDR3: TGTGCCAGCAGCTTAGTAGATGAGCAGTTCTTC.

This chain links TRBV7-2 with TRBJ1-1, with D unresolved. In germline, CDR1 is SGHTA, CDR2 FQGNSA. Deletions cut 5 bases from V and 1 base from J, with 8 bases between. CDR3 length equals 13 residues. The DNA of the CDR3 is TGTGCCAGCAGCGACGAGGGGAACACTGAAGCTTTCTTT. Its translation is CASSDEGNTEAFF. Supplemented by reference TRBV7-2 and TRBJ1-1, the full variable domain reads GAGVSQSPSNKVTEKGKDVELRCDPISGHTALYWYRQSLGQGLEFLIYFQGNSAPDKSGLPSDRFSAERTGGSVSTLTIQRTQQEDSAVYLCASSDEGNTEAFFGQGTRLTVV.

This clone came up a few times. This CDR3 reads CASSWGTGPRGTEAFF. The DNA for the CDR3 is TGTGCCAGCAGCTGGGGGACAGGGCCCCGGGGTACTGAAGCTTTCTTT. V is TRBV5-8 and J is TRBJ1-1, with 9 bases aligning to TRBD1. Unmatched junction bases numbered 11, after V lost 3 bases and J lost 5 bases. This CDR3 region has 16 residues. The germline CDR1 and CDR2 sequences are SGHTS and YDEGEE. Combining the CDR3 with reference TRBV5-8 and TRBJ1-1 gives the whole variable domain EAGVTQSPTHLIKTRGQQATLRCSPISGHTSVYWYQQALGLGLQFLLWYDEGEERNRGNFPPRFSGRQFPNYSSELNVNALELEDSALYLCASSWGTGPRGTEAFFGQGTRLTVV.

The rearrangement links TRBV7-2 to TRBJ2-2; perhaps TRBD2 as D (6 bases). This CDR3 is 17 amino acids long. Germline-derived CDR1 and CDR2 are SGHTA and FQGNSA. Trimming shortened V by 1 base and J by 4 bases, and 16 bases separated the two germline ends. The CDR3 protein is CASSLGGRQGPTGELFF. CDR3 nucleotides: TGTGCCAGCAGCTTAGGGGGGAGGCAAGGCCCCACCGGGGAGCTGTTTTTT.

Here the CDR3 reads CASRPSPLSTGELFF. CDR3 bases: TGTGCCAGCAGACCTAGTCCCTTGAGCACCGGGGAGCTGTTTTTT. The chain couples TRBV2 to TRBJ2-2, with D unresolved. This CDR3 is 15 amino acids long. Germline CDR1 reads SNHLY; CDR2 reads FYNNEI. The V end was cut by 6 bases, the J end by 4 bases, with 15 bases between.